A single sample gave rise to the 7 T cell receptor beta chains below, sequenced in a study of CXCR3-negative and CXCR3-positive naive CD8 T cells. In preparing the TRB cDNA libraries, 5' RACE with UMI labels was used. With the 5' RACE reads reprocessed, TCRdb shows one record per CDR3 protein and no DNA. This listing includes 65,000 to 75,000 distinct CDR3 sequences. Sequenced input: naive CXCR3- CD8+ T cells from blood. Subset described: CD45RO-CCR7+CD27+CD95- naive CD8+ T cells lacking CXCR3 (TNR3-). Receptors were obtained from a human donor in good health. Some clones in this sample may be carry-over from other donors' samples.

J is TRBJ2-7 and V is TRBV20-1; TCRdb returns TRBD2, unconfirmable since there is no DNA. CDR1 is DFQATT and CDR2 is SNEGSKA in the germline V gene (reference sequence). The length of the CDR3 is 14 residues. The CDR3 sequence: CSARDRGRSYEQYF.

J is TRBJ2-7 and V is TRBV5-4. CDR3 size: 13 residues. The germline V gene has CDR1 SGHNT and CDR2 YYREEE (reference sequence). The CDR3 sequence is CASSLDGSYEQYF.

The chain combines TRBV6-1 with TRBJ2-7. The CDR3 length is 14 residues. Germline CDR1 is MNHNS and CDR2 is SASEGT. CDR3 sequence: CASSEDGDSYEQYF.

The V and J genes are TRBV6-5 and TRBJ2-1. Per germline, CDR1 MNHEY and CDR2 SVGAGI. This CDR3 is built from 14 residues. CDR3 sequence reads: CASKQGGTYNEQFF.

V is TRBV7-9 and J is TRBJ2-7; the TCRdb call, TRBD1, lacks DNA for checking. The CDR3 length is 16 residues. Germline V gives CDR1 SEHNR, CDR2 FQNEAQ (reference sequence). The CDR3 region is CASSHGNRDLKDEQYF.

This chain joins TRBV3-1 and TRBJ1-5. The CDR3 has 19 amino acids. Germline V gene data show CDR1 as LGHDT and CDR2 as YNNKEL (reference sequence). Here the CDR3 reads CASSQDPLWGGSRNQPQHF. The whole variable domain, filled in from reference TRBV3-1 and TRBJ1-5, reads DTAVSQTPKYLVTQMGNDKSIKCEQNLGHDTMYWYKQDSKKFLKIMFSYNNKELIINETVPNRFSPKSPDKAHLNLHINSLELGDSAVYFCASSQDPLWGGSRNQPQHFGDGTRLSIL.

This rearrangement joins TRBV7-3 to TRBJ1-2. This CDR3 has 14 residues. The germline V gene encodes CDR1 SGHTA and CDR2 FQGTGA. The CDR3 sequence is CASSLTGRTDGYTF.